Below are 15 T cell receptor beta chains sequenced from a single sample in a study of T cell repertoires in cytomegalovirus infection. A single record per CDR3 protein comes from TCRdb applying MiXCR to the reads. This repertoire shows nearly 650,000 distinct CDR3 sequences, roughly a quarter found once; its top ten account for roughly 8%. The material sequenced was CD8+ T cells from PBMCs. The receptors were gathered from a human donor in good health (CMV status not recorded). Some clones in this sample may be carry-over from other donors' samples.

In this sample, this clonotype turned up many times. The chain's CDR3 is CASSRKQQGGSYEQYF. The CDR3 region has the DNA TGTGCCAGCAGCCGGAAGCAGCAGGGTGGGTCCTACGAGCAGTACTTC. J is TRBJ2-7 and V is TRBV7-6; D might be TRBD1 (5 bases). Trimming stripped 5 bases from V and 1 base from J, with 18 bases between. The CDR3 spans 16 residues. Germline lookup yields CDR1 SGHVS and CDR2 FNYEAQ.

The sample holds a few counts of this clonotype. V gene TRBV14 combines with J gene TRBJ2-3, with a tentative D call TRBD2 (6 bases). Trimming pared 4 bases from V and 4 bases from J, leaving 12 bases between. CDR1 and CDR2 from the germline V gene are SGHDN and FVKESK. The CDR3 is 14 amino acids. The CDR3 DNA sequence: TGTGCCAGCAGCCTCGTTTGGGGGGCAGATACGCAGTATTTT. Amino acid sequence: CASSLVWGADTQYF. Looking up the rest from reference TRBV14 and TRBJ2-3 gives the full variable domain: EAGVTQFPSHSVIEKGQTVTLRCDPISGHDNLYWYRRVMGKEIKFLLHFVKESKQDESGMPNNRFLAERTGGTYSTLKVQPAELEDSGVYFCASSLVWGADTQYFGPGTRLTVL.

This clonotype was recorded many times. The V call is TRBV7-9, the J call TRBJ1-5, with D unresolved. This CDR3 has 13 amino acids. The V end lost 5 bases, the J end lost 3 bases, and 8 bases lay between the germline ends. Germline-derived CDR1 and CDR2 are SEHNR and FQNEAQ (reference sequence). As DNA, the CDR3 is TGTGCCAGCAGCCGACGAGTCAATCAGCCCCAGCATTTT. It specifies CASSRRVNQPQHF.

The V gene is TRBV2, the J gene TRBJ2-7; 11 nucleotides line up with TRBD2. The length of the CDR3 is 17 residues. J was trimmed by 4 bases and V by 8 bases; bases with no gene match: 16. CDR1 and CDR2 (germline): SNHLY, FYNNEI. CDR3 bases: TGTGCCAGCCTCGGCCGGACGGGACTAGCGGCACTTTACGAGCAGTACTTC. Translated: CASLGRTGLAALYEQYF.

J is TRBJ2-1 and V is TRBV11-3, with a tentative D call TRBD2 (5 bases). The CDR3 totals 15 residues. Germline-derived CDR1 and CDR2 are SGHNT and YENEEA. Trimming stripped 6 bases from V and 8 bases from J, with 20 bases between. The CDR3 coding sequence is TGTGCCAGCAGTTTCTATGCGGACCCGAGGGATGAGCAGTTCTTC. Its protein product is CASSFYADPRDEQFF.

This clonotype has just a few counts. The CDR3 is CSASGTGTRDTEAFF. Here the CDR3 DNA reads TGCAGTGCTAGCGGGACAGGGACGAGGGACACTGAAGCTTTCTTT. The chain has TRBV20-1 and TRBJ1-1, with 9 positions matching TRBD1. The V gene's germline CDR1 is DFQATT and CDR2 SNEGSKA (reference sequence). Unmatched junction bases numbered 8, after V lost 3 bases and J lost 3 bases. The CDR3 runs 15 residues.

The chain uses TRBV7-8 and TRBJ1-6, with TRBD1 matching over 10 bases. Germline V gene data show CDR1 as SGHVS and CDR2 as FQNEAQ. The V and J ends lost 2 bases and 8 bases, in that order; junction bases with no gene match: 9. The CDR3 runs 17 residues. This CDR3 reads CASSLWMPGTGDSPLHF. The CDR3 DNA follows: TGTGCCAGCAGCTTATGGATGCCGGGGACAGGGGATTCACCCCTCCACTTT.

The chain combines TRBV7-9 with TRBJ2-2; TRBD1 agrees at 10 bases. CDR1 SEHNR and CDR2 FQNEAQ come from the germline V gene (reference sequence). The CDR3 sequence is 15 residues long. The V segment lost 2 bases and the J segment 5 bases; nucleotides outside the gene matches: 2. CDR3 protein: CASSLRDRGTGELFF. DNA of the CDR3: TGTGCCAGCAGCTTAAGGGACAGGGGAACCGGGGAGCTGTTTTTT.

The chain links TRBV6-2 or TRBV6-3 to TRBJ2-1; tentatively, D is TRBD1 (5 bases). The length of the CDR3 is 14 residues. Germline V gene lookup returns CDR1 MNHEY and CDR2 SVGEGT. V gave up 7 bases and J gave up 9 bases, with 19 bases separating them. CDR3 sequence: CASNEPRVSSEQFF. The DNA of the CDR3 is TGTGCCAGCAACGAACCCAGGGTCTCCAGTGAGCAGTTCTTC.

This clonotype was seen a few times. The chain carries TRBV19 and TRBJ1-5, with D possibly TRBD1 on 6 matching bases. Per germline, CDR1 LNHDA and CDR2 SQIVND (reference sequence). The CDR3 runs to 14 residues. With 4 bases removed from V and 4 bases from J, the gap between germline ends came to 11 bases. The CDR3, as DNA: TGTGCCAGTAGTACTCGACAGGAAAATCAGCCCCAGCATTTT. It encodes CASSTRQENQPQHF. Drawing the rest from reference TRBV19 and TRBJ1-5, the complete variable domain is DGGITQSPKYLFRKEGQNVTLSCEQNLNHDAMYWYRQDPGQGLRLIYYSQIVNDFQKGDIAEGYSVSREKKESFPLTVTSAQKNPTAFYLCASSTRQENQPQHFGDGTRLSIL.

The gene calls are TRBV28 and TRBJ2-3; 11 bases map to TRBD1. Germline CDR1 MDHEN, CDR2 SYDVKM. The V and J ends lost 4 bases and 2 bases, in that order; junction bases with no gene match: 2. This CDR3 is built from 15 residues. The DNA for the CDR3 is TGTGCCAGCAGTTCGGACAGGGGGCACACAGATACGCAGTATTTT. Protein sequence: CASSSDRGHTDTQYF.

This clonotype showed up just a few times. This rearrangement joins TRBV5-1 to TRBJ2-1; D might be TRBD2 (5 bases). V was cut by 2 bases and J by 8 bases, with 11 bases left in between. The CDR3 totals 13 residues. In germline, CDR1 is SGHRS, CDR2 YFSETQ. This CDR3 is CASSFEGEDEQFF. The CDR3 DNA reads as TGCGCCAGCAGCTTCGAGGGCGAGGATGAGCAGTTCTTC.

The chain couples TRBV7-3 to TRBJ2-7; D ambiguous. Per the germline V gene, CDR1 is SGHTA and CDR2 is FQGTGA. CDR3 length: 14 residues. Trimming left V 3 bases short and J 0 bases short, with 9 bases between. The CDR3: CASSLDDTSYEQYV. The CDR3 DNA is TGTGCCAGCAGCTTGGATGACACCTCCTACGAGCAGTACGTC.

The CDR3 coding sequence is TGTGCCAGCAGGCCGGGACTAAAAAAAGGCGGACTGTTTTTT. Translation gives CASRPGLKKGGLFF. V usage is TRBV28 and J usage is TRBJ1-4; D possibly corresponds to TRBD1 (5 bases). Looked up from germline, CDR1 is MDHEN and CDR2 is SYDVKM. The CDR3 totals 14 residues. V was cut by 6 bases and J by 13 bases, with 21 bases left in between.

Only a few counts were recorded for this clonotype. The chain couples TRBV5-7 to TRBJ2-7, with D perhaps being TRBD1 or TRBD2 (6 bases each). TRBV5-7 is treated as an ORF (open reading frame) with a function not yet certain. The CDR3 consists of 13 residues. With 7 bases removed from V and 2 bases from J, the gap between germline ends came to 13 bases. For the CDR3, the DNA is TGTGCCAGCCCGGGGGCGGACCCCTACGAGCAGTACTTC. As protein: CASPGADPYEQYF.